A single sample is the source of the 31 T cell receptor beta chains below, sequenced in a study of Graves' ophthalmopathy and Graves' hyperthyroidism. Scientists amplified the TCR beta CDR3 regions from RNA transcripts. First-round RT-PCR used HTBI primers; second-round multiplex PCR followed. TCRdb fed the multiplex PCR reads into MiXCR, producing one record per CDR3 protein. This sample has hundreds of thousands of distinct CDR3 sequences, with 22% found just once. The sequencing input was peripheral blood. The receptors were gathered from a woman between 18 and 30 years old with stable Graves' hyperthyroidism. Some clones in this sample may be carry-over from other donors' samples.

The chain carries TRBV24-1 and TRBJ2-5, with D hard to call. The CDR3 extends over 13 amino acids. Germline V gene data show CDR1 as KGHDR and CDR2 as SFDVKD. Trimming took off 0 bases at V and 5 bases at J, with 6 bases between the two ends. Here the CDR3 reads CATSDLQAETQYF. The CDR3 DNA sequence: TGTGCCACCAGTGATTTGCAGGCGGAGACCCAGTACTTC.

The rearrangement links TRBV9 to TRBJ1-3; no firm D call. The CDR3 has 14 residues. Looked up from germline, CDR1 is SGDLS and CDR2 is YYNGEE. The V end was cut by 1 base, the J end by 0 bases, with 5 bases between. Written as DNA, the CDR3 is TGTGCCAGCAGCGTATCAGGCTCTGGAAACACCATATATTTT. It yields the protein CASSVSGSGNTIYF. The full variable domain, completed using reference TRBV9 and TRBJ1-3, is DSGVTQTPKHLITATGQRVTLRCSPRSGDLSVYWYQQSLDQGLQFLIQYYNGEERAKGNILERFSAQQFPDLHSELNLSSLELGDSALYFCASSVSGSGNTIYFGEGSWLTVV.

This clonotype was recorded many times. The gene calls are TRBV24-1 and TRBJ1-5; D is perhaps TRBD1 (5 bases). V was pared by 3 bases and J by 0 bases, with 8 bases between. Germline assignment: CDR1 KGHDR and CDR2 SFDVKD. The CDR3 has 15 residues. CDR3 amino acids: CATSDPDISNQPQHF. The CDR3 nucleotides read TGTGCCACCAGTGATCCGGACATTAGCAATCAGCCCCAGCATTTT.

This clonotype was observed many times. The chain joins TRBV30 to TRBJ1-1; the D gene is possibly TRBD1 (5 bases). Germline V gene lookup returns CDR1 GTSNPN and CDR2 SVGIG (reference sequence). This CDR3 has 13 amino acids. The ends were cut back, 3 bases at V and 5 bases at J, with 13 bases in the middle. The CDR3 here is CAWSPGPPTEAFF. DNA of the CDR3: TGTGCCTGGAGCCCGGGGCCTCCAACTGAAGCTTTCTTT.

There are many counts of this clonotype. This chain links TRBV12-3 or TRBV12-4 with TRBJ1-5; a possible D gene is TRBD1 (5 bases). V dropped 5 bases and J dropped 3 bases, with 14 bases sitting between them. This CDR3 has 15 residues. The CDR3 sequence: CASSGGTSDNQPQHF. The CDR3 DNA follows: TGTGCCAGCAGTGGGGGAACTTCAGACAATCAGCCCCAGCATTTT.

This clonotype has only a few counts. A much larger clonotype is one base distant, so this may be a read error. V is TRBV27 and J is TRBJ2-2, with D hard to call. In germline, CDR1 is MNHEY, CDR2 SMNVEV (reference sequence). The V end lost 4 bases, the J end lost 6 bases, and 3 bases lay between the germline ends. CDR3 size: 11 residues. The CDR3 DNA sequence: TGTGCCAGCAGTTGGTCCGGGGAGCTGTTTTTT. This codes for CASSWSGELFF.

This clonotype was counted many times. A much bigger clone sits one base away, suggesting this may be a read error. The genes are TRBV6-2 or TRBV6-3 and TRBJ2-7; 7 bases agree with TRBD2. Germline V lookup: CDR1 MNHEY, CDR2 SVGEGT. The J segment lost 2 bases and the V segment lost 5 bases, leaving 12 bases of the junction unmatched. The CDR3 has 16 residues. The CDR3 bases are TGTGCCAGCAGTCCCCCTGCTAGCGGCTATACCTACGAGCAGTACTTC. Residues: CASSPPASGYTYEQYF.

This clonotype appeared many times. The chain uses TRBV5-4 and TRBJ2-7; D assignment may be TRBD1 or TRBD2 (7 bases each). The germline CDR1 and CDR2 sequences are SGHNT and YYREEE (reference sequence). Trimming left V 1 base short and J 2 bases short, with 31 bases between. The CDR3 runs 21 residues. CDR3 amino acids: CASSLWRRGGSATTGAYEQYF. CDR3 nucleotides: TGTGCCAGCAGCTTGTGGCGAAGGGGGGGGTCGGCGACAACAGGGGCCTACGAGCAGTACTTC.

This clonotype was observed at least ten times. The chain links TRBV6-1 to TRBJ1-1; D is unclear. Germline V gives CDR1 MNHNS, CDR2 SASEGT. Trimming took off 1 base at V and 3 bases at J, with 6 bases between the two ends. This CDR3 is 13 amino acids long. The CDR3 bases are TGTGCCAGCAGTGAAGTTGAGGACACTGAAGCTTTCTTT. It yields the protein CASSEVEDTEAFF.

This clonotype was picked up many times. The genes are TRBV12-3 or TRBV12-4 and TRBJ2-7; D is uncertain. The CDR3 has 15 amino acids. Trimming stripped 7 bases from V and 5 bases from J, with 21 bases between. The CDR3 DNA reads as TGTGCCAGCACCACCACAGAAATAGGGATCCACGAGCAGTACTTC. It codes for CASTTTEIGIHEQYF.

This clonotype appeared many times. The chain is built from TRBV12-3 or TRBV12-4 and TRBJ2-4; a weak D match, TRBD2 (6 bases). The CDR3 sequence is 15 residues long. The V end was cut by 6 bases, the J end by 0 bases, with 12 bases between. The DNA of the CDR3 is TGTGCCAGCAGCCCCTCGGGGGTAGCCAAAAACATTCAGTACTTC. As protein: CASSPSGVAKNIQYF.

This clonotype was picked up many times. The chain couples TRBV7-9 to TRBJ1-5, with 10 bases lining up with TRBD1. The CDR3 is made up of 14 amino acids. Germline trimming cut 1 base from V and 6 bases from J; bases unmatched to any gene: 0. Germline V CDR1 and CDR2: SEHNR, FQNEAQ (reference sequence). The CDR3 is CASSLGQGAQPQHF. The CDR3 DNA reads TGTGCCAGCAGCTTAGGACAGGGGGCTCAGCCCCAGCATTTT.

This clonotype has ten or more counts. V and J are TRBV29-1 and TRBJ1-2, with D unresolved. CDR3 length equals 12 residues. V lost 3 bases and J lost 3, with 8 bases in between. In germline, CDR1 is SQVTM, CDR2 ANQGSEA. CDR3 bases: TGCAGCGTTGATTCGGCGGACTATGGCTACACCTTC. As protein: CSVDSADYGYTF.

This clonotype appeared many times. The chain has TRBV10-3 and TRBJ1-1, with a weak D call TRBD1 (5 bases). The V gene lost 3 bases and the J gene lost 0 bases, with 8 bases spanning the gap. CDR1 and CDR2 from the germline V gene are ENHRY and SYGVKD. This CDR3 comprises 14 residues. In nucleotides, the CDR3 is TGTGCCATCAGTGACAGCAGGGTGAACACTGAAGCTTTCTTT. This encodes CAISDSRVNTEAFF.

The rearrangement joins TRBV2 to TRBJ1-2; possibly TRBD1 for D (5 bases). Germline CDR1 and CDR2: SNHLY and FYNNEI. The V end lost 3 bases, the J end lost 7 bases, and 9 bases lay between the germline ends. This CDR3 contains 12 residues. The CDR3 nucleotides are TGTGCCAGCAGTGAGGACATAGCTGGCTACACCTTC. Translating it yields CASSEDIAGYTF.

This clonotype has at least ten counts. The V call is TRBV9, the J call TRBJ1-1, with a possible D match to TRBD1 (6 bases). Germline-derived CDR1 and CDR2 are SGDLS and YYNGEE. This CDR3 has 16 amino acids. V lost 2 bases, J lost 1 base, and 15 bases lay in between. The CDR3 DNA reads as TGTGCCAGCAGCGTTCATTCGAACAGGGAGAACACTGAAGCTTTCTTT. This sequence encodes CASSVHSNRENTEAFF.

Turning to this clonotype: A much more abundant neighbour one base away suggests this may be a read error. J is TRBJ1-1 and V is TRBV12-3 or TRBV12-4; D unresolved. This CDR3 is built from 12 residues. Deletions cut 6 bases from V and 6 bases from J, with 11 bases between. The CDR3 region is CASSFGAPEAFF. In nucleotides, the CDR3 is TGTGCCAGCAGCTTCGGCGCCCCTGAAGCTTTCTTT.

This clonotype was recorded a few times. The V gene is TRBV5-1, the J gene TRBJ2-5; either TRBD1 or TRBD2 may supply D (5 bases each). The CDR3 totals 14 residues. The germline V gene encodes CDR1 SGHRS and CDR2 YFSETQ. The V gene lost 0 bases and the J gene lost 4 bases, with 10 bases spanning the gap. CDR3 loop: CASSLEGSRETQYF. The CDR3 DNA is TGCGCCAGCAGCTTGGAGGGGAGCCGAGAGACCCAGTACTTC.

This clonotype showed up many times. This chain uses TRBV5-1 with TRBJ2-2; possible D gene TRBD2, 5 bases. Trimming removed 4 bases from V and 0 bases from J, with 13 bases in between. CDR1 SGHRS and CDR2 YFSETQ come from the germline V gene. This CDR3 region has 16 residues. In DNA form, the CDR3 reads TGCGCCAGCAGCCAAAGTCCGGGGACGAACACCGGGGAGCTGTTTTTT. The encoded protein is CASSQSPGTNTGELFF.

This clonotype has at least ten counts. The chain recombines TRBV13 with TRBJ2-5, with 7 nucleotides matching TRBD1. V dropped 5 bases and J dropped 5; count of bases not matched to a gene: 8. Germline values: CDR1 PRHDT, CDR2 FYEKMQ (reference sequence). This CDR3 has 14 amino acids. The DNA for the CDR3 is TGTGCCAGCAGCACCCGACAGGGATGGGAGACCCAGTACTTC. Its translation is CASSTRQGWETQYF. Full variable domain (remainder filled in from reference TRBV13 and TRBJ2-5): AAGVIQSPRHLIKEKRETATLKCYPIPRHDTVYWYQQGPGQDPQFLISFYEKMQSDKGSIPDRFSAQQFSDYHSELNMSSLELGDSALYFCASSTRQGWETQYFGPGTRLLVL.

The chain links TRBV15 to TRBJ1-2; D not certain. The V gene's germline CDR1 is LNHNV and CDR2 YYDKDF (reference sequence). The CDR3 is made up of 17 amino acids. Trimming left V 0 bases short and J 4 bases short, with 18 bases between. The CDR3 protein is CATSRDGERFHPYGYTF. Here the CDR3 DNA reads TGTGCCACCAGCAGAGATGGAGAGAGGTTTCACCCCTATGGCTACACCTTC.

This clonotype was observed many times. The V call is TRBV12-3 or TRBV12-4, the J call TRBJ1-6; tentatively, D is TRBD1 (6 bases). V was clipped by 1 base and J by 10 bases, with 11 bases between them. The CDR3 runs 14 residues. As DNA, the CDR3 is TGTGCCAGCAGTTTAGTCGAGGGGGGCTCACCCCTCCACTTT. Translated: CASSLVEGGSPLHF.

This clonotype was seen repeatedly, ten times or more. The chain uses TRBV5-4 and TRBJ1-1; the D is unclear. Germline V gives CDR1 SGHNT, CDR2 YYREEE (reference sequence). V was trimmed by 0 bases and J by 2 bases, leaving 8 bases between them. There are 14 residues in the CDR3. CDR3 loop: CASSLDETNTEAFF. The CDR3 DNA sequence: TGTGCCAGCAGCTTGGACGAGACCAACACTGAAGCTTTCTTT.

This clonotype was seen many times. This chain links TRBV10-1 with TRBJ1-1; tentatively, D is TRBD1 (6 bases). The ends were cut back, 3 bases at V and 5 bases at J, with 16 bases in the middle. Germline V gives CDR1 WNHNN, CDR2 SYGVQD (reference sequence). The CDR3 has 15 amino acids. CDR3 nucleotide sequence: TGCGCCAGCAGTGAAACAGGGACGCAGGGGACTGAAGCTTTCTTT. Encoded protein: CASSETGTQGTEAFF.

V is TRBV6-1 and J is TRBJ2-7; 8 bases are shared with TRBD1. The V and J ends lost 8 bases and 2 bases, in that order; junction bases with no gene match: 5. This CDR3 is built from 13 residues. The germline CDR1 and CDR2 sequences are MNHNS and SASEGT. CDR3 nucleotides: TGTGCCAGCCTCTCGGGACAGGCCTACGAGCAGTACTTC. This translates into CASLSGQAYEQYF.

The CDR3 spells CSAKELGDTEAFF. The CDR3 coding sequence is TGCAGTGCCAAAGAATTAGGGGACACTGAAGCTTTCTTT. The J gene is TRBJ1-1, the V gene TRBV20-1; possibly TRBD1 for D (5 bases). Germline CDR1 DFQATT, CDR2 SNEGSKA (reference sequence). V shed 6 bases and J shed 3 bases, with 14 bases lying between them. The CDR3 has 13 amino acids.

This clonotype occurred many times. This chain uses TRBV12-3 or TRBV12-4 with TRBJ2-2; 9 bases align to TRBD1. The CDR3 contains 16 residues. V lost 5 bases, J lost 4 bases, and 8 bases stayed unmatched. CDR3 nucleotide sequence: TGTGCCAGCAGTACACCACAGGGGGCGAGCACCGGGGAGCTGTTTTTT. Protein sequence: CASSTPQGASTGELFF.

The chain uses TRBV7-3 and TRBJ2-7, with 7 positions matching TRBD2. J gave up 6 bases and V 2 bases, and 4 bases lay outside the gene matches. The CDR3 has 13 amino acids. Germline lookup yields CDR1 SGHTA and CDR2 FQGTGA. This chain's CDR3 is CASSLSSGAEQYF. In nucleotides, the CDR3 is TGTGCCAGCAGCTTATCCAGCGGGGCCGAGCAGTACTTC.

The CDR3 loop is CASSLGDFQGGQPQHF. The CDR3 DNA reads TGCGCCAGCAGCTTGGGGGACTTCCAAGGCGGTCAGCCCCAGCATTTT. The chain has TRBV5-1 and TRBJ1-5; weak D call: TRBD1 (5 bases). Per germline, CDR1 SGHRS and CDR2 YFSETQ. V lost 0 bases and J 6 bases, leaving 16 bases between the germline ends. The CDR3 runs 16 residues.

This chain joins TRBV4-3 and TRBJ1-3; 7 bases are a match to TRBD1. V was clipped by 4 bases and J by 2 bases; unmatched bases: 5. The CDR3 covers 15 residues. In germline, CDR1 is LGHNA, CDR2 YSLEER. CDR3 in DNA: TGCGCCAGCAGCCTCGAGACAGGGACTGGAAACACCATATATTTT. Translated, it gives CASSLETGTGNTIYF.

The chain carries TRBV29-1 and TRBJ2-6, with TRBD1 matching over 8 bases. The V gene's germline CDR1 is SQVTM and CDR2 ANQGSEA. The CDR3 is 15 residues long. V lost 4 bases, J lost 2 bases, and 4 bases stayed unmatched. In DNA, the CDR3 is TGCAGCGTTGCCGGACAGGGTCCTGGGGCCAACGTCCTGACTTTC. Its translation is CSVAGQGPGANVLTF.